The clone carrying this T cell receptor beta chain was found a few times. Its cognate antigen is unknown. The authors reverse transcribed all of the isolated RNA, so sequencing captured expressed TCRB transcripts. The table came from immunoSEQ multiplex PCR; TCRdb's copy has only in-frame clones and leaves some out. In the table there are 200,000 to 250,000 clones, roughly 14% of which are singletons. The sample comes from a study of beta chain features in type 1 diabetes. Germline V gene sequence: CDR1 SQVTM, CDR2 ANQGSEA. The CDR3 runs 14 residues. V gave up 5 bases and J gave up 2 bases, with 15 bases separating them. Overall study results and limits: Naive, central memory and Treg TCRB repertoires seemed to resemble each other more closely in patients than they did in healthy donors.

This rearrangement joins TRBV29-1 to TRBJ1-1; possible D gene TRBD1, 6 bases. Sequenced material: naive CD4+ T cells from blood. The TCR was taken from a woman in her 40s in good health. The CDR3 sequence: CSVWILQGNTEAFF. CDR3 DNA sequence: TGCAGCGTTTGGATTCTACAGGGTAACACTGAAGCTTTCTTT.